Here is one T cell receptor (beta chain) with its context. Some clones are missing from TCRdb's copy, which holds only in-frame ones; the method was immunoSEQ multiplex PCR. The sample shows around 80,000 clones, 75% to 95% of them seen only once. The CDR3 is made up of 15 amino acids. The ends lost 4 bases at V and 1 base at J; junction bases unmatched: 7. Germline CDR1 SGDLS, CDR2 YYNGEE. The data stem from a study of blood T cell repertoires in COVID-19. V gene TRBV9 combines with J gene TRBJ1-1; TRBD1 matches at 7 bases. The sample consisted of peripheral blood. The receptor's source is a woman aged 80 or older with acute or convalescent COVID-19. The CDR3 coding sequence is TGTGCCAGCAGCCCCCGGACAGGCTCGAACACTGAAGCTTTCTTT. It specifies CASSPRTGSNTEAFF. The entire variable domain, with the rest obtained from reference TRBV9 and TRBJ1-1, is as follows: DSGVTQTPKHLITATGQRVTLRCSPRSGDLSVYWYQQSLDQGLQFLIQYYNGEERAKGNILERFSAQQFPDLHSELNLSSLELGDSALYFCASSPRTGSNTEAFFGQGTRLTVV.